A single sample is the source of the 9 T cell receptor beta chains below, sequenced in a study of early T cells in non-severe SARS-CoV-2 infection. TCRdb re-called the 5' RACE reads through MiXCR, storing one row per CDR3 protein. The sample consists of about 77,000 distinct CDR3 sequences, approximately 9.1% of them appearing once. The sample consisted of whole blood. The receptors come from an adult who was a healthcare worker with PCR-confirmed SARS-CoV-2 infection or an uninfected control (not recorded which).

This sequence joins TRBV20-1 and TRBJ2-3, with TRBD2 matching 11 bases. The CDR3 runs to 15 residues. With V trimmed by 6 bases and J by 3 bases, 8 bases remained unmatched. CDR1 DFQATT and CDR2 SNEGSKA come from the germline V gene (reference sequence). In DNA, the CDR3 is TGCAGTGCAGATGAAGGGACTAGCGGTACAGATACGCAGTATTTT. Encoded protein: CSADEGTSGTDTQYF.

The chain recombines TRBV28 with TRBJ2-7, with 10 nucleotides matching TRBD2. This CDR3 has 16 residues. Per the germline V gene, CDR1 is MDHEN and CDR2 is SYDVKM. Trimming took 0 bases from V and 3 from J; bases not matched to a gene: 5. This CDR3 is CASSLWFTSGVYEQYF. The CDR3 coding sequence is TGTGCCAGCAGTTTATGGTTCACTAGCGGGGTCTACGAGCAGTACTTC.

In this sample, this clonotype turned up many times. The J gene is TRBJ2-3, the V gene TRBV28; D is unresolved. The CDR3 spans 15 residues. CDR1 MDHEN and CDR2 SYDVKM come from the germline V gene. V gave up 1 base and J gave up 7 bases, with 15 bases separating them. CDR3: CASSLFLSVSNTQYF. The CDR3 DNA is TGTGCCAGCAGTTTATTCCTTTCAGTCTCCAATACGCAGTATTTT.

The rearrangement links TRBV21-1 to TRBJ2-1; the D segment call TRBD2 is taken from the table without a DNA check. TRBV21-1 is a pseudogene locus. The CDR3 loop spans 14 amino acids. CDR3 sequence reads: CARGLDFSYNEQFF. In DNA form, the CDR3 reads TGTGCCAGGGGGTTGGACTTTTCCTACAATGAGCAGTTCTTC.

CDR3 bases: TGTGCCAGCAGCTTTAAAGGCCTGAGTGTCCGATCGGGGGACACTGAAGCTTTCTTT. It is translated as CASSFKGLSVRSGDTEAFF. The chain employs TRBV5-4 and TRBJ1-1, with D possibly matching TRBD1 (5 bases). Germline values: CDR1 SGHNT, CDR2 YYREEE (reference sequence). The CDR3 runs 19 residues. V dropped 2 bases and J dropped 3 bases, with 26 bases sitting between them.

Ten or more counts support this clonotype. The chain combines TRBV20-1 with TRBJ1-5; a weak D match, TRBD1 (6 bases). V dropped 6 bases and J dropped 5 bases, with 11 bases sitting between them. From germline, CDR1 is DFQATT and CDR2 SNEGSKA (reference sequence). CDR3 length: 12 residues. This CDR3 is CSAVQGDQPQHF. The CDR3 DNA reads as TGCAGTGCCGTACAGGGTGATCAGCCCCAGCATTTT.

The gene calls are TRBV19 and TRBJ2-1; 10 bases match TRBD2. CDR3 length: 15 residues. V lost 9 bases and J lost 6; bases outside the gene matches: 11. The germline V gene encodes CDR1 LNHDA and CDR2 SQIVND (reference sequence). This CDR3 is CASLPRLAGLNEQFF. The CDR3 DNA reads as TGTGCCAGCCTACCAAGACTAGCGGGCCTCAATGAGCAGTTCTTC.

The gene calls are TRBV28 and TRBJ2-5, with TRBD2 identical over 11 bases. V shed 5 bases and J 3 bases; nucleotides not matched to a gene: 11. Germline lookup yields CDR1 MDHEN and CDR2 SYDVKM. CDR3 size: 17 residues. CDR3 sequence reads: CASSPPLAGEEEETQYF. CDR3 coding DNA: TGTGCCAGCAGTCCCCCACTAGCGGGAGAGGAGGAAGAGACCCAGTACTTC.

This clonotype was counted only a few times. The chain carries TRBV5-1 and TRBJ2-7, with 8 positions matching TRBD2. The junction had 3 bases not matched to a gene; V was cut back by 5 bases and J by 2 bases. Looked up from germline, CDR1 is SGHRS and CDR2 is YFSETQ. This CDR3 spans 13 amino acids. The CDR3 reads CASRTSGTYEQYF. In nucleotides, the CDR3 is TGCGCCAGCAGAACTAGCGGAACCTACGAGCAGTACTTC.